This note documents a single T cell receptor (beta chain) sequence. Libraries were prepared by immunoSEQ multiplex PCR; TCRdb keeps only in-frame clonotypes and omits some of them. The sample carries 110,000 to 150,000 clones, roughly 84% recorded once. The data are from a study of blood T cell repertoires in COVID-19. V was clipped by 4 bases and J by 7 bases; unmatched bases: 7. Germline-derived CDR1 and CDR2 are LNHDA and SQIVND (reference sequence). The CDR3 covers 15 residues. Sequencing was done on a sample of peripheral blood. The receptor comes from a human donor in a cohort sampled during active COVID-19. The chain recombines TRBV19 with TRBJ1-4, with 9 bases lining up with TRBD1. CDR3 sequence (DNA): TGTGCCAGTAGTAGGGGAGGGGACAGGGCTGAAAAACTGTTTTTT. Its protein is CASSRGGDRAEKLFF.